This T cell receptor beta chain was found in a study of blood T cell repertoires in COVID-19. Study as a whole: T cells, B-cell-depleted T cells, or PBMCs supplied cDNA or gDNA.

The CDR3 consists of 14 residues. V lost 5 bases to trimming and J lost 2 bases, with 11 bases between them. Per germline, CDR1 SGHNT and CDR2 YENEEA. The repertoire was sequenced with immunoSEQ multiplex PCR; TCRdb's copy has only in-frame clones and lacks some. This sample has 230,000 or so clones, with around 83% found just once. The chain recombines TRBV11-3 with TRBJ2-3; unclear D gene. The receptor was derived from a man aged 40-49 years with active or convalescent COVID-19. The sequencing input was peripheral blood. The CDR3 DNA follows: TGTGCCAGCAGCCATGACACTCTCACAGATACGCAGTATTTT. This codes for CASSHDTLTDTQYF.